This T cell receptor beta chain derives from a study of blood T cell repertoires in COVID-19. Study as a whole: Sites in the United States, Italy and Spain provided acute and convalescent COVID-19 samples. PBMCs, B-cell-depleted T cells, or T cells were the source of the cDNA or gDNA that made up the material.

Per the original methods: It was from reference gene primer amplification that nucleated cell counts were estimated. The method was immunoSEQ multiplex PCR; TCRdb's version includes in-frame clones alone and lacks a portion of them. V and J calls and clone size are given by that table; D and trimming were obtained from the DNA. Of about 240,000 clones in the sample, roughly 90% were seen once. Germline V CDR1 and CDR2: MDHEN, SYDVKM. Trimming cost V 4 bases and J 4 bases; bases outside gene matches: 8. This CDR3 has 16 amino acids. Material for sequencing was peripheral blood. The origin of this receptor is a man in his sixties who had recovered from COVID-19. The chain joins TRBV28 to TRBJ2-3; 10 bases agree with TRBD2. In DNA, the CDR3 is TGTGCCAGCAGTTCAACACTAGCGGGAAAGGCAGATACGCAGTATTTT. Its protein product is CASSSTLAGKADTQYF.